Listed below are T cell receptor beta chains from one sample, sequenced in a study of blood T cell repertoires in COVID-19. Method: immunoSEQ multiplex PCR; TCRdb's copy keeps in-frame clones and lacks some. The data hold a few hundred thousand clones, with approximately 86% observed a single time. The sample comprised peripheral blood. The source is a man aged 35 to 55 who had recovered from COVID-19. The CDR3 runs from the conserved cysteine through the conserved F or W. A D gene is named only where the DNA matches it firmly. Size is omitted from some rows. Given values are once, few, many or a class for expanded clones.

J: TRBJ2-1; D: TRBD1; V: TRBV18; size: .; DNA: TGTGCCAGCTCACCAAGACAGGGCAATGAGCAGTTCTTC; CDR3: CASSPRQGNEQFF
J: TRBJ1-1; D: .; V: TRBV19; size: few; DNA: TGTGCCAGTAGTATGCAGGGGACGAACACTGAAGCTTTCTTT; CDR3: CASSMQGTNTEAFF
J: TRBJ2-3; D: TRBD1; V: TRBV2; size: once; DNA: TGTGCCAGCATTAGACAGGGTTTGAGCACAGATACGCAGTATTTT; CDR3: CASIRQGLSTDTQYF
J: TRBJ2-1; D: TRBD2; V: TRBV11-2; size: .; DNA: TGTGCCAGCAGCTTAGATATTGGGACTACTTACAATGAGCAGTTCTTC; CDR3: CASSLDIGTTYNEQFF
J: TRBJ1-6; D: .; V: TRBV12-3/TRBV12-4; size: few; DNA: TGTGCCAGCAGCCCTAGAGGGGGTAGGACCCTCCACTTT; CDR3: CASSPRGGRTLHF
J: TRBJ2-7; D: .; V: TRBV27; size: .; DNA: TGTGCCAGCAGCCCGCGCCCTCCCCATGGTTACGAGCAGTACTTC; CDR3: CASSPRPPHGYEQYF
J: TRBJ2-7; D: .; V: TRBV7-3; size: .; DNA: TGTGCCAGCAGCGCCGGCGGAACCGCCTGGGAGCAGTACTTC; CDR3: CASSAGGTAWEQYF
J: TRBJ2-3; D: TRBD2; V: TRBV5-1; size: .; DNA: TGCGCCAGCAGCATGCAGGGGACTAGCGGGAGTACGCAGTATTTT; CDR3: CASSMQGTSGSTQYF
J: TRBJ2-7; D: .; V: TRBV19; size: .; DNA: TGTGCCAGTAGTATCCAGGGTAAGCAGTACTTC; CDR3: CASSIQGKQYF
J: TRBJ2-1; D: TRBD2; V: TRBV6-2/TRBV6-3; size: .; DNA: TGTGCCAGCAGTCGGACTAGCGGGAGGGCCGGTGAGCAGTTCTTC; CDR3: CASSRTSGRAGEQFF
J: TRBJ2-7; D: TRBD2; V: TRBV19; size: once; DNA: TGTGCCAGTCGGGATTTAGCGGGAGCGAACTACGAGCAGTACTTC; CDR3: CASRDLAGANYEQYF
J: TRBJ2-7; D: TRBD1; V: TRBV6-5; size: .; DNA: TGTGCCAGCAGTTGGGACAGGGGTTACGAGCAGTACTTC; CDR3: CASSWDRGYEQYF
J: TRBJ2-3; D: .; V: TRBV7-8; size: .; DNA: TGTGCCAGCAGGCCTACAGGGCCGGGCACAGATACGCAGTATTTT; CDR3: CASRPTGPGTDTQYF
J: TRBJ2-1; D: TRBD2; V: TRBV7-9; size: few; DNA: TGTGCCAGCAGCTTACTTAGCGGGGGAGGCAATGAGCAGTTCTTC; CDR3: CASSLLSGGGNEQFF
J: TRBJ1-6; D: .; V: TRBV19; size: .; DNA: TGTGCCAGCCGGGAGTCTAGCTCCTATAATTCACCCCTCCACTTT; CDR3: CASRESSSYNSPLHF
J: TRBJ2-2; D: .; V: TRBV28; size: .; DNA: TGTGCCAGCCTGCTAGGGGGCCGCGGGGCCGGGGAGCTGTTTTTT; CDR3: CASLLGGRGAGELFF
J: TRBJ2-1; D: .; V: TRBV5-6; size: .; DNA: TGTGCCAGCAGCCGTGGGGGAGGCGATGAGCAGTTCTTC; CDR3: CASSRGGGDEQFF
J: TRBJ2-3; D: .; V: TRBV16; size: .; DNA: TGTGCCAGCAGGCCAAGCCGCACAGATACGCAGTATTTT; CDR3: CASRPSRTDTQYF
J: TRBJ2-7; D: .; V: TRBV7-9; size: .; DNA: TGTGCCAGCAGCTTTTCCGGACAAAGCTACGAGCAGTACTTC; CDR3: CASSFSGQSYEQYF
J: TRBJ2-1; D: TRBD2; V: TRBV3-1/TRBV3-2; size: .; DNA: TGTGCCAGCAGCCAAGCGACTAGCGGATACAATGAGCAGTTCTTC; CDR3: CASSQATSGYNEQFF
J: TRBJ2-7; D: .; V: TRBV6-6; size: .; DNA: TGTGCCAGCAGTGCCCGTCAGGGGACGTACGAGCAGTACTTC; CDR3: CASSARQGTYEQYF
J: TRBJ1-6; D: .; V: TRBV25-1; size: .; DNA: TGTGCCAGCAGCCTGGGCCTCAAAAATTCACCCCTCCACTTT; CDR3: CASSLGLKNSPLHF
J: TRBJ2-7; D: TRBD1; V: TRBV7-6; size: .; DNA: TGTGCCAGCAGCGTCACAGGGGGCATCACCTACGAGCAGTACTTC; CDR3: CASSVTGGITYEQYF
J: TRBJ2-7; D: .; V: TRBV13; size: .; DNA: TGTGCCAGCAGCTTAGGACGGCGGAACTACGAGCAGTACTTC; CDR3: CASSLGRRNYEQYF
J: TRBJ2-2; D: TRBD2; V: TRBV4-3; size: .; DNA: TGCGCCAGCAGCCGAGATGGCGGGGGGCTAACCGGGGAGCTGTTTTTT; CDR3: CASSRDGGGLTGELFF
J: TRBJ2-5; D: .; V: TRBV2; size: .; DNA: TGTGCCAGCAGTGAACCCAGGGGTGAAGAGACCCAGTACTTC; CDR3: CASSEPRGEETQYF
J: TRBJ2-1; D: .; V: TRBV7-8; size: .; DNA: TGTGCCAGCAGCTTAAAAGGGGGAGCGGCGCGGTCCAATGAGCAGTTCTTC; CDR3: CASSLKGGAARSNEQFF
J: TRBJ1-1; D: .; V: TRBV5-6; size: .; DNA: TGTGCCAGCAGCTTGGGAGGGAGCACTGAAGCTTTCTTT; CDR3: CASSLGGSTEAFF
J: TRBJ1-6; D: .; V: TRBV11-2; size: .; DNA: TGTGCCAGCAGCCCCGCCGGCGGGAGTAATTCACCCCTCCACTTT; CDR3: CASSPAGGSNSPLHF
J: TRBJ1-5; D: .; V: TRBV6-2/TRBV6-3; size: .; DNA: TGTGCCAGCAGTCTGAAGCCTGGTGTACAGCCCCAGCATTTT; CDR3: CASSLKPGVQPQHF
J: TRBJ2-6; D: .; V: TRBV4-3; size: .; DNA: TGCGCCAGCAGCCCTTCGGGGTCTGGGGCCAACGTCCTGACTTTC; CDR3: CASSPSGSGANVLTF
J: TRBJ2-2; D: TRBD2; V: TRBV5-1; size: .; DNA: TGCGCCAGCAGCCCTCTTAGTAGCGGGAGAGGAAACGACGGGGAGCTGTTTTTT; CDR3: CASSPLSSGRGNDGELFF
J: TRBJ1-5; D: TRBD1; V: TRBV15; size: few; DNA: TGTGCCACCAGCGGCGCCAGGGGGAGAAAGGACAATCAGCCCCAGCATTTT; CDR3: CATSGARGRKDNQPQHF
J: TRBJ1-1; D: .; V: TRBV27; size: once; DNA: TGTGCCAGCAGTTTATTAGGAGTCCCTGAAGCTTTCTTT; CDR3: CASSLLGVPEAFF
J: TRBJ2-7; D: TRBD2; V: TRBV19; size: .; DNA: TGTGCCAGTAGTACCCGGACTAGCGGGAGGATCGAGCAGTACTTC; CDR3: CASSTRTSGRIEQYF
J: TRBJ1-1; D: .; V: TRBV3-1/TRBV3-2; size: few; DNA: TGTGCCAGCAGCCAGGAACCTGCGGGGGCCGGCACTGAAGCTTTCTTT; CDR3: CASSQEPAGAGTEAFF
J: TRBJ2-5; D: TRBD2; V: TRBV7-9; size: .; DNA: TGTGCCAGCAGCTTAATGGCTAGCGGGGTGGGTCAAGAGACCCAGTACTTC; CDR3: CASSLMASGVGQETQYF
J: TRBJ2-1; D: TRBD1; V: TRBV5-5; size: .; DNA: TGTGCCAGCAGACTCACCCCGGGACAGGGGCGTCATGAGCAGTTCTTC; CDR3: CASRLTPGQGRHEQFF
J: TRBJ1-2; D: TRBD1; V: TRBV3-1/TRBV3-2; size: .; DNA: TGTGCCAGCAGCCAAGGGCCGAACAGGGGGGGCTACACCTTC; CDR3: CASSQGPNRGGYTF
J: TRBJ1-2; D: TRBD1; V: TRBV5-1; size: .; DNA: TGCGCCAGCAGCTTGGTACAGGGGGATGGCTACACCTTC; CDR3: CASSLVQGDGYTF
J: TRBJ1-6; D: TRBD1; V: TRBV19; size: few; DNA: TGTGCCAGTAGTCCGTCCGGGACAGGGGTTTCACCCCTCCACTTT; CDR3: CASSPSGTGVSPLHF